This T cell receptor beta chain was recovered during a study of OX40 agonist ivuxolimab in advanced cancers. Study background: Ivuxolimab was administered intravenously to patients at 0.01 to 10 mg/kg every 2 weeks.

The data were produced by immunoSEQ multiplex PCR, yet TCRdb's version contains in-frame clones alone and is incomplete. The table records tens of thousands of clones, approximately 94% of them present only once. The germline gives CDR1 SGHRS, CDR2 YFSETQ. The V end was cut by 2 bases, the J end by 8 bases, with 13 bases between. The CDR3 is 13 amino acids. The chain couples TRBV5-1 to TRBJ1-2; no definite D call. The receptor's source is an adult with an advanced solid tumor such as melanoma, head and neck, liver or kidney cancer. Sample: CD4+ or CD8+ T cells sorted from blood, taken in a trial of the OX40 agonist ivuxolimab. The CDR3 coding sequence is TGCGCCAGCAGCTTCGGTCCAGAGGAGGGCTACACCTTC. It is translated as CASSFGPEEGYTF. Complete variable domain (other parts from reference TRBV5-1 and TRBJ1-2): KAGVTQTPRYLIKTRGQQVTLSCSPISGHRSVSWYQQTPGQGLQFLFEYFSETQRNKGNFPGRFSGRQFSNSRSEMNVSTLELGDSALYLCASSFGPEEGYTFGSGTRLTVV.